Sequencing of this T cell receptor beta chain was carried out in a study of cytomegalovirus exposure and HLA in healthy donors. Notes on the study in general: Researchers reported from a later analysis that most CMV-associated TCR beta chains appeared HLA-restricted.

PCR was performed using 60 Vbeta and 13 Jbeta primers. Assay used: immunoSEQ multiplex PCR; TCRdb lists only in-frame clones, some missing. The sample yields 140,000 to 150,000 clones, roughly 9.8% seen once. CDR1 SNHLY and CDR2 FYNNEI come from the germline V gene. J lost 0 bases, V lost 10 bases, and 14 bases had no gene match. CDR3 length equals 17 residues. About this clone itself: The antigen is unknown.

The sequenced material came from PBMCs. This rearrangement joins TRBV2 to TRBJ1-1; 10 nucleotides line up with TRBD1. This TCR derives from a man aged 50 or older in good health and CMV-seronegative. CDR3 sequence: CATRPRQGARMNTEAFF. CDR3 nucleotides: TGTGCCACCCGTCCTCGACAGGGGGCCCGGATGAACACTGAAGCTTTCTTT.